The 10 T cell receptor beta chains given below trace back to one sample, sequenced in a study of control samples from healthy donors and cancer patients. TCRdb keeps only in-frame clones here, not all; method: immunoSEQ multiplex PCR. Here the sample spans some 90,000 clones, roughly 92% being singletons. Sequenced material: blood. These receptors were taken from a woman younger than 45 in good health.

This chain joins TRBV2 and TRBJ1-5; D possibly corresponds to TRBD1 (5 bases). V lost 7 bases and J lost 3, with 16 bases in between. Germline CDR1 is SNHLY and CDR2 is FYNNEI. The CDR3 is 15 residues long. The chain's CDR3 is CASKQDIGSNQPQHF. CDR3 nucleotides: TGTGCCAGCAAACAGGACATCGGATCCAATCAGCCCCAGCATTTT.

CDR3 amino acids: CASSSTGQDFSPLHF. As DNA, the CDR3 is TGCGCCAGCAGCTCCACGGGACAGGACTTTTCACCCCTCCACTTT. The chain employs TRBV5-1 and TRBJ1-6, with TRBD1 matching 8 bases. Looked up from germline, CDR1 is SGHRS and CDR2 is YFSETQ. The length of the CDR3 is 15 residues. Losses at the gene ends were 3 bases for V and 9 bases for J; bases not matched to a gene: 8.

For the CDR3, the DNA is TGTGCCACTTGTCAGGGGCGCCTAAATGAAAAACTGTTTTTT. It codes for CATCQGRLNEKLFF. The chain combines TRBV24-1 with TRBJ1-4; a weak D match, TRBD1 (6 bases). The germline V gene encodes CDR1 KGHDR and CDR2 SFDVKD. Trimming cost V 10 bases and J 5 bases, with 16 bases left between them. The CDR3 has 14 residues.

V usage is TRBV20-1 and J usage is TRBJ1-5; D remains ambiguous. Trimming took 3 bases from V and 1 from J, leaving 10 bases between them. The CDR3 extends over 14 amino acids. Germline CDR1 and CDR2: DFQATT and SNEGSKA (reference sequence). CDR3 in DNA: TGCAGTGCTAGTCCCGGACTAAGCAATCAGCCCCAGCATTTT. Its protein is CSASPGLSNQPQHF.

As DNA, the CDR3 is TGTGCCAGCAGCCCTCTCCAGCGGGGGGGCTTTGCAGATACGCAGTATTTT. It encodes CASSPLQRGGFADTQYF. The chain employs TRBV14 and TRBJ2-3; 10 positions agree with TRBD2. Germline V gene lookup returns CDR1 SGHDN and CDR2 FVKESK. There are 17 residues in the CDR3. After removal of 4 bases from V and 4 bases from J, the junction contained 11 bases not matched to a gene. The whole variable domain, filled in from reference TRBV14 and TRBJ2-3, reads EAGVTQFPSHSVIEKGQTVTLRCDPISGHDNLYWYRRVMGKEIKFLLHFVKESKQDESGMPNNRFLAERTGGTYSTLKVQPAELEDSGVYFCASSPLQRGGFADTQYFGPGTRLTVL.

This chain connects TRBV19 to TRBJ2-7; a weak D match, TRBD2 (5 bases). V gave up 3 bases and J gave up 3 bases, with 9 bases separating them. The germline CDR1 and CDR2 sequences are LNHDA and SQIVND (reference sequence). The CDR3 runs 13 residues. Here the CDR3 DNA reads TGTGCCAGTAGTATTGAGGGATTCTACGAGCAGTACTTC. Translated, it gives CASSIEGFYEQYF.

The rearrangement uses TRBV7-8 and TRBJ2-5, with 7 bases lining up with TRBD1. From germline, CDR1 is SGHVS and CDR2 FQNEAQ. This CDR3 is 14 amino acids long. V lost 7 bases, J lost 0 bases, and 5 bases stayed unmatched. This CDR3 is CASTETGYQETQYF. As DNA, the CDR3 is TGTGCCAGCACCGAGACAGGGTACCAAGAGACCCAGTACTTC. The whole variable domain, remainder taken from reference TRBV7-8 and TRBJ2-5, is GAGVSQSPRYKVAKRGQDVALRCDPISGHVSLFWYQQALGQGPEFLTYFQNEAQLDKSGLPSDRFFAERPEGSVSTLKIQRTQQEDSAVYLCASTETGYQETQYFGPGTRLLVL.

This chain links TRBV25-1 with TRBJ1-2; 8 bases are a match to TRBD1. Trimming cost V 6 bases and J 4 bases; bases outside gene matches: 7. The CDR3 spans 14 residues. Germline V gene data show CDR1 as MGHDK and CDR2 as SYGVNS. CDR3: CASSKGQGFYGYTF. In DNA, the CDR3 is TGTGCCAGCAGCAAAGGACAGGGCTTCTATGGCTACACCTTC.

The chain recombines TRBV9 with TRBJ2-3; D tentatively fits TRBD1 or TRBD2 (7 bases each). Germline CDR1 reads SGDLS; CDR2 reads YYNGEE. Trimming shortened V by 2 bases and J by 4 bases, and 17 bases separated the two germline ends. This CDR3 spans 16 amino acids. The CDR3 loop is CASSVSLQGGSDTQYF. The CDR3 DNA is TGTGCCAGCAGCGTTAGCCTCCAGGGGGGGTCAGATACGCAGTATTTT. Supplemented by reference TRBV9 and TRBJ2-3, the full variable domain reads DSGVTQTPKHLITATGQRVTLRCSPRSGDLSVYWYQQSLDQGLQFLIQYYNGEERAKGNILERFSAQQFPDLHSELNLSSLELGDSALYFCASSVSLQGGSDTQYFGPGTRLTVL.

This sequence joins TRBV9 and TRBJ1-4, with TRBD1 matching 7 bases. The CDR3 is 13 amino acids. Germline loops: CDR1 SGDLS, CDR2 YYNGEE. Trimming at V came to 7 bases and at J to 2 bases, leaving 2 bases not matched to a gene. CDR3 in amino acids: CASSTGTNEKLFF. The CDR3 nucleotides are TGTGCCAGCTCGACAGGGACTAATGAAAAACTGTTTTTT.